This T cell receptor (beta chain) appears in the sequencing data of a study of blood T cell repertoires in COVID-19 (dated by TCRdb to 2018 to 2020). In the study overall: Collaborator samples came from the United States, Italy and Spain and covered acute and convalescent phases of COVID-19. Samples came from the ongoing ImmuneRACE study (first 160 participants) plus 1,254 subjects from 6 global collaborators. The repertoires were released in a freely available public database meant as a resource for research on the immune response to SARS-CoV-2. The material from the prospective study consisted of cDNA or gDNA derived from T cells, B-cell-depleted T cells, or PBMCs. Nearly every sample came with metadata listing a de-identified subject ID, COVID-19 status, age in years and sex. Subjects who had been exposed to COVID-19, were actively infected with it, or had recovered from it provided the deeply sampled blood TCRbeta repertoires that made up the dataset. Where available, HLA class I and class II types were obtained from metadata supplied by the sample provider rather than from assay-based typing. General findings and caveats noted by the study authors: How much clinical and demographic metadata was included differed by source and by participant, and the metadata was provided uncurated.

One collaborating source in Seattle enrolled patients during active infection and followed them longitudinally through the course of disease. Collaborating institutions collected whole blood in K2EDTA tubes following their own protocols. For TCRbeta analysis, collaborators shipped samples as frozen whole blood, isolated PBMCs, or DNA extracted from either of those sample types. The germline V gene supplies CDR1 MGHRA and CDR2 YSYEKL. A distance of 12 bases separates the germline ends of V and J, which lose 0 bases and 6 bases respectively. From the cysteine up to the phenylalanine, the CDR3 has a length of 14 residues. The only DNA kept is the CDR3, 42 bases in frame from the first base. TCRbeta CDR3 regions were amplified from genomic DNA using the immunoSEQ Assay, a bias-controlled multiplex PCR. Under the source paper's analysis protocol: The number of nucleated cells in each sample was estimated by amplification of reference gene primers within the assay. To quantify the absolute abundance of each unique TCRbeta CDR3 rearrangement, sequence reads were collapsed and filtered. Productive Simpson clonality was computed per sample as the square root of Simpson's diversity index over productive rearrangements. TCRdb obtained this table from immuneACCESS and retained in-frame rearrangements with V and J assigned. These tables miss some clones; where compared with another copy, unresolved V genes account for less than half of the shortfall, and the remainder is unexplained. The V and J calls and the clone size are those of that table, but D and trimming were determined from the DNA. Recorded for this sample are some 300,000 clones; 75% to 90% of them occurred a single time. The ten largest clones represent 6.3% of the sample.

This clone was counted once. What antigen it recognizes has not been identified. Per-base quality was not reported, and no clone a single base away is much larger than it. The chain is made from TRBV4-1 and TRBJ2-7; a weak D assignment points to TRBD2 (6 bases agree). Sequenced sample: peripheral blood. The receptor was isolated from a woman aged 45-65 years with COVID-19, enrolled during active disease. In nucleotide form, the sequence is TGCGCCAGCAGCCAAGAGGCGCGGGATATCGAGCAGTACTTC. This yields the protein CASSQEARDIEQYF.